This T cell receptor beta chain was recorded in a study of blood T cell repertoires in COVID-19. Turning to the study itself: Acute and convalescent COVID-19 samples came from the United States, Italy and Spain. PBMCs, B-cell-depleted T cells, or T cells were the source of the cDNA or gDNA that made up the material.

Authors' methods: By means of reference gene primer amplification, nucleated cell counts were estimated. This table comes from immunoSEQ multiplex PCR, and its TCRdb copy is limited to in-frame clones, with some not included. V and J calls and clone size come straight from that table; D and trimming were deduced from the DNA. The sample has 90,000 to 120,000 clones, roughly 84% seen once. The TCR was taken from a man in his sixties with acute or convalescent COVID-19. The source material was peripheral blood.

The CDR3 sequence is CASSLSSTTGELFF. CDR3 nucleotides: TGCGCCAGCAGCTTAAGTTCTACCACCGGGGAGCTGTTTTTT. This chain links TRBV5-1 with TRBJ2-2, with D uncertain. CDR3 length: 14 amino acids. V gave up 2 bases and J gave up 4 bases, with 9 bases separating them. Germline V lookup: CDR1 SGHRS, CDR2 YFSETQ.